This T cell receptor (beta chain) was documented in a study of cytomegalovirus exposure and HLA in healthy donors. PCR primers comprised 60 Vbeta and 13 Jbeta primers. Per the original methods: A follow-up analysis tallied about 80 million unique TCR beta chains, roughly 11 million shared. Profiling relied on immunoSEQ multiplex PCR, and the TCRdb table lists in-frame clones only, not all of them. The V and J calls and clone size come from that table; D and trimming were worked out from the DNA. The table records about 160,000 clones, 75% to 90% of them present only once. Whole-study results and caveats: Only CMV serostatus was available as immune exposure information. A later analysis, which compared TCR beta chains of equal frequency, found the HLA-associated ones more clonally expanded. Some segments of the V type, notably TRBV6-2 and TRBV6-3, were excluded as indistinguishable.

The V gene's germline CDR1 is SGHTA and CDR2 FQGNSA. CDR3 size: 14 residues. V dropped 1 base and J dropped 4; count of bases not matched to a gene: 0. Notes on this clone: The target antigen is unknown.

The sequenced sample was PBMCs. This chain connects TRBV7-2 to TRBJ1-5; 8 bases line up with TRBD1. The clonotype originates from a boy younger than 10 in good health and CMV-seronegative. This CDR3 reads CASSLGTGNQPQHF. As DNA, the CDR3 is TGTGCCAGCAGCTTAGGGACAGGGAATCAGCCCCAGCATTTT.